The 6 T cell receptor beta chains below were found in one sample sequenced in a study of OX40 agonist ivuxolimab in advanced cancers. Profiled with immunoSEQ multiplex PCR; TCRdb holds only in-frame clones, not every one. The sample records 75,000 to 90,000 clones, roughly nine tenths being singletons. The sample consisted of CD4+ or CD8+ T cells sorted from blood, taken in a trial of the OX40 agonist ivuxolimab. All receptors come from an adult with an advanced solid tumor such as melanoma, head and neck, liver or kidney cancer.

The J gene is TRBJ2-5, the V gene TRBV7-2, with D unclear. The ends were cut back, 2 bases at V and 1 base at J, with 5 bases in the middle. CDR1 is SGHTA and CDR2 is FQGNSA in the germline V gene. The CDR3 sequence is 13 residues long. The CDR3 sequence: CASSLNRQETQYF. CDR3 in DNA: TGTGCCAGCAGCTTAAACCGCCAAGAGACCCAGTACTTC. The full variable domain, its missing parts supplied by reference TRBV7-2 and TRBJ2-5, is GAGVSQSPSNKVTEKGKDVELRCDPISGHTALYWYRQSLGQGLEFLIYFQGNSAPDKSGLPSDRFSAERTGGSVSTLTIQRTQQEDSAVYLCASSLNRQETQYFGPGTRLLVL.

The J gene is TRBJ1-1, the V gene TRBV16; the D gene is possibly TRBD1 (5 bases). CDR3 size: 14 residues. Between the trimmed V and J ends, which lost 2 bases and 3 bases, there was a span of 10 bases. Germline CDR1 and CDR2: KGHSY and FQNENV. The chain's CDR3 is CASSQIQAHTEAFF. CDR3 nucleotides: TGTGCCAGCAGCCAAATACAGGCCCACACTGAAGCTTTCTTT. The full variable domain, its missing parts supplied by reference TRBV16 and TRBJ1-1, is GEEVAQTPKHLVRGEGQKAKLYCAPIKGHSYVFWYQQVLKNEFKFLISFQNENVFDETGMPKERFSAKCLPNSPCSLEIQATKLEDSAVYFCASSQIQAHTEAFFGQGTRLTVV.

The chain uses TRBV18 and TRBJ2-1; D not resolved. In germline, CDR1 is KGHSH, CDR2 LQKENI. The CDR3 consists of 14 residues. V lost 1 base and J lost 6, with 10 bases in between. The CDR3 spells CASSPQGTSNEQFF. The CDR3 DNA reads TGTGCCAGCTCACCACAGGGAACCTCCAATGAGCAGTTCTTC.

The gene calls are TRBV2 and TRBJ2-7; D is unclear. The CDR3 contains 12 residues. Germline V gene sequence: CDR1 SNHLY, CDR2 FYNNEI. V was cut by 0 bases and J by 4 bases, with 4 bases left in between. The CDR3 coding sequence is TGTGCCAGCAGTGAAGCACAATACGAGCAGTACTTC. It translates to CASSEAQYEQYF. Complete variable domain (other parts from reference TRBV2 and TRBJ2-7): EPEVTQTPSHQVTQMGQEVILRCVPISNHLYFYWYRQILGQKVEFLVSFYNNEISEKSEIFDDQFSVERPDGSNFTLKIRSTKLEDSAMYFCASSEAQYEQYFGPGTRLTVT.

The chain has TRBV29-1 and TRBJ2-3, with 13 bases fitting TRBD2. The CDR3 is 13 residues long. The germline V gene has CDR1 SQVTM and CDR2 ANQGSEA. After removal of 7 bases from V and 8 bases from J, the junction contained 6 bases not matched to a gene. The CDR3: CSGWTSGRGTQYF. CDR3 bases: TGCAGCGGCTGGACTAGCGGGAGAGGTACGCAGTATTTT.

The gene calls are TRBV6-6 and TRBJ1-5; tentative D call: TRBD1 (5 bases). This CDR3 has 16 residues. V was trimmed by 2 bases and J by 7 bases, leaving 18 bases between them. The germline V gene encodes CDR1 MNHNY and CDR2 SVGAGI (reference sequence). The CDR3 DNA reads as TGTGCCAGCAGTTACCCGGGGCAGGGCCGAGGACAGCCCCAGCATTTT. Its translation: CASSYPGQGRGQPQHF.